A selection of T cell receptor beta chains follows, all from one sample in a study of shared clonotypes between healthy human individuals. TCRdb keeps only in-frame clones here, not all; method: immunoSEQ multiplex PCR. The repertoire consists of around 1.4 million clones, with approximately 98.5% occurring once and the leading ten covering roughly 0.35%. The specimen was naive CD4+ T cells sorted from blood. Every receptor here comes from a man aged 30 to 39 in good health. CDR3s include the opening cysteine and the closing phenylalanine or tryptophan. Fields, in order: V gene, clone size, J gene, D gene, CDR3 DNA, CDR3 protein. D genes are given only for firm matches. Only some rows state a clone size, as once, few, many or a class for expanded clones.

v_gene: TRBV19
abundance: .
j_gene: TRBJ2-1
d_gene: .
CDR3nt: TGTGCCAGTAGCCCGAGCTCCTACAATGAGCAGTTCTTC
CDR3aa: CASSPSSYNEQFF

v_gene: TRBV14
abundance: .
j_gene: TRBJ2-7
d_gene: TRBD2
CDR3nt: TGTGCCAGCAGCCTGGGACTAGCGGGGCCGAGCTCCTACGAGCAGTACTTC
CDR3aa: CASSLGLAGPSSYEQYF

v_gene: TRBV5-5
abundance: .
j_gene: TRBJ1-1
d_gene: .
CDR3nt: TGTGCCAGCAGCTCCCGAAGTCGGGGCGGGGGCACTGAAGCTTTCTTT
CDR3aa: CASSSRSRGGGTEAFF

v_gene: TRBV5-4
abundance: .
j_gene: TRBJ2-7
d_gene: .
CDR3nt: TGTGCCAGCAGCGCCCCAGGGCCAACCTACGAGCAGTACTTC
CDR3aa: CASSAPGPTYEQYF

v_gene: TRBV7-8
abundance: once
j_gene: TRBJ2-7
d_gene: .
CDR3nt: TGTGCCAGCAGCTTTGGGCTACCGGCCAACTACGAGCAGTACTTC
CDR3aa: CASSFGLPANYEQYF

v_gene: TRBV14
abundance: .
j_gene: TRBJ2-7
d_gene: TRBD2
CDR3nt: TGTGCCAGCAGCCAAGATAAACGAGCGGGGTCCTACGAGCAGTACTTC
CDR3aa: CASSQDKRAGSYEQYF

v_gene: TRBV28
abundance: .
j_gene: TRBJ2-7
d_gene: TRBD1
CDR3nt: TGTGCCAGCACCCTATGGGCAGGGGGCCCCAACGAGCAGTACTTC
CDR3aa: CASTLWAGGPNEQYF

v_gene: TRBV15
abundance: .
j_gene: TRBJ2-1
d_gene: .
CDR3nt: TGTGCCACCAGCCCCCGAAAGGGGAATGAGCAGTTCTTC
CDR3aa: CATSPRKGNEQFF

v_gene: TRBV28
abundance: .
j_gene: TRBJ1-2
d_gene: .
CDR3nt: TGTGCCAGCAGCGACAACTATGGCTACACCTTC
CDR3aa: CASSDNYGYTF

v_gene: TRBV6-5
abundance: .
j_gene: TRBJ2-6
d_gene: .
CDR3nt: TGTGCCAGCAGTTATGCGGGTTCTGGGGCCAACGTCCTGACTTTC
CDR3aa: CASSYAGSGANVLTF

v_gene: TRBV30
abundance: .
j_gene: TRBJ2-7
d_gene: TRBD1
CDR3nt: TGTGCCTGGAGTGGAGGGGACAGATTATACCGGCTCTCCTACGAGCAGTACTTC
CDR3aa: CAWSGGDRLYRLSYEQYF

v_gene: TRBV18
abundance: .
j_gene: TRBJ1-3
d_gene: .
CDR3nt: TGTGCCAGCTCACCCCTGGGTTCGGGAAACACCATATATTTT
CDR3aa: CASSPLGSGNTIYF

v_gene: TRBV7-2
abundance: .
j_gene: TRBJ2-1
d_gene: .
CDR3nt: TGTGCCAGCAGCTTAGTCTTTATGAGTGAGCAGTTCTTC
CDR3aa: CASSLVFMSEQFF

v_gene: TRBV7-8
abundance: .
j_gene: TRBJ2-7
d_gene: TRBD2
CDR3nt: TGTGCCAGCAGCTTACTGGCGGGAGGGCCCCACGAGCAGTACTTC
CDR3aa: CASSLLAGGPHEQYF

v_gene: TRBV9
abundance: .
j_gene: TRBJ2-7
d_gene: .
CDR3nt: TGTGCCAGCAGCCCCCGGGCAGGGGTCACCTACGAGCAGTACTTC
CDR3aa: CASSPRAGVTYEQYF

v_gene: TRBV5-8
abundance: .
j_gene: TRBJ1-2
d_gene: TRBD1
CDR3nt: TGTGCCAGCAGCTTGTTGGGGACAGGGAGAGACTATGGCTACACCTTC
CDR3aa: CASSLLGTGRDYGYTF

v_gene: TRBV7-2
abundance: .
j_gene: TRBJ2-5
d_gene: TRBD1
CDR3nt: TGTGCCAGCGGTCCTTCAGGGGGCTTCTCAAGAGAGACCCAGTACTTC
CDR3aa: CASGPSGGFSRETQYF

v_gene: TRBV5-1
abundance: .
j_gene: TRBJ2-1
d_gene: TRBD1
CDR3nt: TGCGCCAGCAGCTTGGAGTCAGGGGGCGCCTACAATGAGCAGTTCTTC
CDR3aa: CASSLESGGAYNEQFF

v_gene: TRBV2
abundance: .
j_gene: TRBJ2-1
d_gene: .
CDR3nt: TGTGCCAGCAGTGAAGTGCGGCAGGGTGGGCAGTTCTTC
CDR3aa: CASSEVRQGGQFF

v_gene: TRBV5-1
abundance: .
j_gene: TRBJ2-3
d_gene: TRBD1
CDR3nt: TGCGCCAGCAGCTGGGTCGAGGGGGCAACAGATACGCAGTATTTT
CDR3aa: CASSWVEGATDTQYF

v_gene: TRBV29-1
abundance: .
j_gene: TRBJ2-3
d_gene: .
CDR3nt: TGCAGCGTTGAAGATCTTCGGAAAAACACAGATACGCAGTATTTT
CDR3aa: CSVEDLRKNTDTQYF

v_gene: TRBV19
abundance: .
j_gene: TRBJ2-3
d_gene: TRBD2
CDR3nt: TGTGCCAGTAGTCTCCTAGCGGGAGGGCCCTCCACAGATACGCAGTATTTT
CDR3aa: CASSLLAGGPSTDTQYF

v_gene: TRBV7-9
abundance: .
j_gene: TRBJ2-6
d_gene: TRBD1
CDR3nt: TGTGCCAGCAGCCCTACAGGGGGCTATGGGGCCAACGTCCTGACTTTC
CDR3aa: CASSPTGGYGANVLTF

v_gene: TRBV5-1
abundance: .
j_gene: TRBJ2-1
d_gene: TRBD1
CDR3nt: TGCGCCAGCAGCCGGGACAGCTACAATGAGCAGTTCTTC
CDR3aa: CASSRDSYNEQFF

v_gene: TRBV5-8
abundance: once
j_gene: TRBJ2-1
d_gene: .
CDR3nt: TGTGCCAGCAGCTTTGGACGGCCTAATGAGCAGTTCTTC
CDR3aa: CASSFGRPNEQFF

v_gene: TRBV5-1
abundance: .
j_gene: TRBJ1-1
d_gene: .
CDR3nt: TGCGCCAGCAGCTCCTCCGGGACTGGGAACACTGAAGCTTTCTTT
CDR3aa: CASSSSGTGNTEAFF

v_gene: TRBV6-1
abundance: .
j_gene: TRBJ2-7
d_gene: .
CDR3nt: TGTGCCAGCCAGTGGGCCGCATTTAACTCCTACGAGCAGTACTTC
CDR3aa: CASQWAAFNSYEQYF

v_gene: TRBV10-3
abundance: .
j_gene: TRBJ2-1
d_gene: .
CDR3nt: TGTGCCATCGGAGGTAATGAGCAGTTCTTC
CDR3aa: CAIGGNEQFF

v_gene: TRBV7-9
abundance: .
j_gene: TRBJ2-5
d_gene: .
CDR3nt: TGTGCCAGCAGCTTAGCTAGTCAGGGCTGGCAGACCCAGTACTTC
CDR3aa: CASSLASQGWQTQYF

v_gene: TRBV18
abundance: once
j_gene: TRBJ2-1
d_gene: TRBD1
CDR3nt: TGTGCCAGCTCACCCTTGATTACAGGGGGCAGCTCCTACAATGAGCAGTTCTTC
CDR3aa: CASSPLITGGSSYNEQFF

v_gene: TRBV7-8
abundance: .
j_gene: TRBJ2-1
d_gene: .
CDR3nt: TGTGCCAGCAGCTTCTCTCGATTCTCCTACAATGAGCAGTTCTTC
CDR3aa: CASSFSRFSYNEQFF

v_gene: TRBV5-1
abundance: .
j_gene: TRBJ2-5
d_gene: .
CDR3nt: TGCGCCAGCAGCTTGGGGGGTACCCAAGAGACCCAGTACTTC
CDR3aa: CASSLGGTQETQYF

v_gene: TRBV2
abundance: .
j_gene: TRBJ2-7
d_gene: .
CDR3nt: TGTGCCAGCAGACAGGGTGGATACGAGCAGTACTTC
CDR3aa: CASRQGGYEQYF

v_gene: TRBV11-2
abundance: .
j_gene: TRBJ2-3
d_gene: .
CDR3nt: TGTGCCAGCAGCTCCCGACACTACACAGATACGCAGTATTTT
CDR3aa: CASSSRHYTDTQYF

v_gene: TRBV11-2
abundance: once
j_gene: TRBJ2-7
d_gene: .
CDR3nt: TGTGCCAGCAGCTCCCGACTATTCCAGGGATGGGAGCAGTACTTC
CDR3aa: CASSSRLFQGWEQYF

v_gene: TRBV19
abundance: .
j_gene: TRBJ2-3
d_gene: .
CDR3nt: TGTGCCAGTAGTATATCAGGGGATAGAACAGATACGCAGTATTTT
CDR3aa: CASSISGDRTDTQYF

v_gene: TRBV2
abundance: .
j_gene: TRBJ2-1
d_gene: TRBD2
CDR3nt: TGTGCCAGCAGTGAACGGACTAGCATCAATGAGCAGTTCTTC
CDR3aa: CASSERTSINEQFF

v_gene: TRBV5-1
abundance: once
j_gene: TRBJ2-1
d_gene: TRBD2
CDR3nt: TGCGCCAGCAGCTTGGCCCCAGGGACTAGCCTTAAAAGCTCCTACAATGAGCAGTTCTTC
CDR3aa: CASSLAPGTSLKSSYNEQFF

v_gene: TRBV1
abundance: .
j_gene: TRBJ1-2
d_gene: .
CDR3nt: TGCACCAGCAGGCAGGTTGTGCGAAAGACCTATGGCTACACCTTC
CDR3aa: CTSRQVVRKTYGYTF

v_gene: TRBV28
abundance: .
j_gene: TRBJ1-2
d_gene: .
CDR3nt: TGTGCCAGCAGTCTCCTGGGAGATAGTGGCTACACCTTC
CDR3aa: CASSLLGDSGYTF